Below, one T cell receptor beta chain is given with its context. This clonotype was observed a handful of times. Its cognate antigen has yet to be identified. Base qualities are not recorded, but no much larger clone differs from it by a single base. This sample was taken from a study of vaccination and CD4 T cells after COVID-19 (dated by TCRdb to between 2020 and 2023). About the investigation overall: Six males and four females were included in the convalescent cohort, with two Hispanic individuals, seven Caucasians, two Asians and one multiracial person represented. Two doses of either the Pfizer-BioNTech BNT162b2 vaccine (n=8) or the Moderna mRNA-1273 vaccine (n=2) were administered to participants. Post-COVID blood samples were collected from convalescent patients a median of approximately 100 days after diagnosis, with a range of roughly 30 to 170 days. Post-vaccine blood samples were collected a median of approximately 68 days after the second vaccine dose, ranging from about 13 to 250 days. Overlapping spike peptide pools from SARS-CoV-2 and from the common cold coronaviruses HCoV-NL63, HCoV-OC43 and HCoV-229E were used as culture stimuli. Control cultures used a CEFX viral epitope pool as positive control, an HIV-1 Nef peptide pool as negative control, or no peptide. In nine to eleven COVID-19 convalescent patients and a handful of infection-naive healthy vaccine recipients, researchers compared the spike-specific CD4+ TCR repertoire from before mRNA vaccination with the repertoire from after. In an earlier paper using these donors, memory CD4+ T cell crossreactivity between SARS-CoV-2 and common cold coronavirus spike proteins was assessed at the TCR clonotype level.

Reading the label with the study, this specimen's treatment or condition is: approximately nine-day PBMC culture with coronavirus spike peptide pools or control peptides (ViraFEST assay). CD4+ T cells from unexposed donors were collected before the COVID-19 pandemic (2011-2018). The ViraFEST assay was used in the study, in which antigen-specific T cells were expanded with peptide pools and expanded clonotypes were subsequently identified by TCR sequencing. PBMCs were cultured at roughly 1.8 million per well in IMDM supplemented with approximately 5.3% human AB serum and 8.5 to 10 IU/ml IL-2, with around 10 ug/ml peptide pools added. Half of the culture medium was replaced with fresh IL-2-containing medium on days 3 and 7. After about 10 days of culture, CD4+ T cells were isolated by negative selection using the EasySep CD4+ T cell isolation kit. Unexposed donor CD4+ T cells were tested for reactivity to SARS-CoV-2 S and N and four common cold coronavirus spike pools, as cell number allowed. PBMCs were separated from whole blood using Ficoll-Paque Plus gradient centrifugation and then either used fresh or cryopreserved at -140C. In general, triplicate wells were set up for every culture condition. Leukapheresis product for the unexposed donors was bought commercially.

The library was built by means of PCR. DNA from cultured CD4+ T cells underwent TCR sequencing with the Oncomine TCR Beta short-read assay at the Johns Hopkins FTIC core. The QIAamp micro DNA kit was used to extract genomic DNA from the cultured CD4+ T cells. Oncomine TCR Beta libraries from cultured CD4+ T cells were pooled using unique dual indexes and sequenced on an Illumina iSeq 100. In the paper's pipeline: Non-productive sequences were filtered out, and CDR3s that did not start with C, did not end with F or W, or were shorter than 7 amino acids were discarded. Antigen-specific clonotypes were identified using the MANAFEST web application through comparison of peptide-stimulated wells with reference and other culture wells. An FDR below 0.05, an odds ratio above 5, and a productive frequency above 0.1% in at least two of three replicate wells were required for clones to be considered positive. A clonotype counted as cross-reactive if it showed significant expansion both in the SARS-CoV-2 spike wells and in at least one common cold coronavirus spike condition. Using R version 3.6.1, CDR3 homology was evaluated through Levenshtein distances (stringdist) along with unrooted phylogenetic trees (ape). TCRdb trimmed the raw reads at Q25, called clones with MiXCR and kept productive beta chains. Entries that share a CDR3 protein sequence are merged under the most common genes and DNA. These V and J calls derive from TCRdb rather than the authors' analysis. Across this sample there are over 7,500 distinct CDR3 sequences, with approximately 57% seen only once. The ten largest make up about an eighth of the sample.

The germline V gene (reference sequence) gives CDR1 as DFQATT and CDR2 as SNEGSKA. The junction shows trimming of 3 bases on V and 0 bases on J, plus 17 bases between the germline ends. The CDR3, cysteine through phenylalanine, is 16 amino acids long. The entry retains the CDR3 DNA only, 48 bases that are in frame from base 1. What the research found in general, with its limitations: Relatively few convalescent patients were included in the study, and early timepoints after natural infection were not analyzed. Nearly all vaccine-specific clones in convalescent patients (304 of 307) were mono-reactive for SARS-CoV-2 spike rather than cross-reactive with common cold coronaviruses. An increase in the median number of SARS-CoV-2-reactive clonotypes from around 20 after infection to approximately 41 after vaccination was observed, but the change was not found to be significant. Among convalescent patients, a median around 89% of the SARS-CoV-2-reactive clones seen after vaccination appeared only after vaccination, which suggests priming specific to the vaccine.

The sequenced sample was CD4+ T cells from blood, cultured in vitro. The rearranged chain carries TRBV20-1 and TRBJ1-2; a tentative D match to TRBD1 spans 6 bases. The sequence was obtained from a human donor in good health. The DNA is TGCAGTGCTAGCCTTGGACAGACTGGATCTAACTATGGCTACACCTTC. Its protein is CSASLGQTGSNYGYTF.